Below, one TCR beta chain is given with its context. This sample is part of a study of molecular identifiers for immune sequencing clone quantification. TCRdb used MiXCR to reprocess the PCR reads, holding one entry per CDR3 protein. The sample carries roughly 630,000 distinct CDR3 sequences, approximately 24% recorded once. With 2 bases removed from V and 0 bases from J, the gap between germline ends came to 24 bases. The CDR3 totals 20 residues. Germline V lookup: CDR1 MNHEY, CDR2 SVGEGT. The chain links TRBV6-2 or TRBV6-3 to TRBJ2-3; a weak D match, TRBD2 (6 bases). The clonotype comes from a human donor in good health. Some libraries in this study had Jurkat cell RNA spiked in. The specimen was naive CD8+ T cells from blood, with Jurkat cell RNA spiked in. Subset defined: FACS-sorted CD8+CD4-CCR7+CD45RA+ naive T cells. CDR3 amino acids: CASSYPSEWEREGSTDTQYF. As DNA, the CDR3 is TGTGCCAGCAGTTACCCTAGCGAGTGGGAGAGGGAAGGTAGCACAGATACGCAGTATTTT.